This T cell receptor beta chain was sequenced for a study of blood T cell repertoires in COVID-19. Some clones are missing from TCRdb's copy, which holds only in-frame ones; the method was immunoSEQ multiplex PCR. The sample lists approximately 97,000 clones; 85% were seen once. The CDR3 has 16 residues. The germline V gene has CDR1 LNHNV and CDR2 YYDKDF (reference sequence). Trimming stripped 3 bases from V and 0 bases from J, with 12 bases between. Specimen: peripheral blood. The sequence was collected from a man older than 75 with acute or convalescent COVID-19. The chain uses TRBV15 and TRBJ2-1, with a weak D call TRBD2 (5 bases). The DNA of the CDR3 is TGTGCCACCAGCAGGGACTCGGCGAGCTCCTACAATGAGCAGTTCTTC. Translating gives CATSRDSASSYNEQFF.